This T cell receptor beta chain comes out of a study of Graves' ophthalmopathy and Graves' hyperthyroidism. Study-wide background: Investigators collected peripheral blood at initial diagnosis, before any treatment was given.

Points from the study as a whole: Most thyroid clonotypes with frequency above 0.001 were detected in blood too.

Beta-chain TCR CDR3 regions were amplified from RNA transcripts. Second-round multiplex PCR came after first-round RT-PCR with HTBI primers. In TCRdb, the multiplex PCR reads were re-called with MiXCR into one record per CDR3 protein. Here the sample spans 200,000 to 250,000 distinct CDR3 sequences, around 50% being singletons. CDR1 is DFQATT, CDR2 SNEGSKA, per germline (reference sequence). The CDR3 sequence is 14 residues long. V was pared by 6 bases and J by 1 base, with 13 bases between. Active ophthalmopathy (CAS at least 3, NOSPECS at least 4), lasting under 3 months. It was from roughly 9.3 ml of fresh peripheral blood that the PBMCs came. Of note for this clonotype: Antigen: not known.

Sequences were obtained from peripheral blood. The V and J genes are TRBV20-1 and TRBJ1-5, with unresolved D. This clonotype was sampled from an adult man with Graves' ophthalmopathy. CDR3 protein: CSARPVNSNQPQHF. CDR3 nucleotide sequence: TGCAGTGCCAGGCCGGTCAACAGCAATCAGCCCCAGCATTTT.